Presented here are 25 T cell receptor beta chains from one specimen sequenced in a study of identical twins. MiXCR, run by TCRdb on the 5' RACE reads, gives a single entry per CDR3 protein. The sample holds roughly 260,000 distinct CDR3 sequences, about 14% seen once. The sequenced sample consisted of memory (CD45RO+) T cells sorted from blood. Receptor source: a woman between 18 and 30 years old in good health.

The sample holds a few counts of this clonotype. V is TRBV7-8 and J is TRBJ2-1, with D hard to call. The CDR3 is 15 amino acids. Trimming shortened V by 1 base and J by 1 base, and 8 bases separated the two germline ends. CDR1 and CDR2 from the germline V gene are SGHVS and FQNEAQ. This CDR3 is CASSLVAASYNEQFF. CDR3 sequence (DNA): TGTGCCAGCAGCTTAGTCGCAGCGTCCTACAATGAGCAGTTCTTC.

This clonotype was picked up a small number of times. CDR3 in amino acids: CASSFGIGTPGGLYGYTF. The CDR3 nucleotides are TGTGCCAGCAGTTTCGGAATCGGGACGCCCGGAGGACTCTATGGCTACACCTTC. The V gene is TRBV27, the J gene TRBJ1-2; D might be TRBD1 (5 bases). The germline V gene has CDR1 MNHEY and CDR2 SMNVEV (reference sequence). V shed 3 bases and J shed 4 bases, with 24 bases lying between them. The CDR3 length is 18 residues.

This clonotype was picked up many times. The chain is built from TRBV7-8 and TRBJ1-1; a possible D gene is TRBD1 (5 bases). The germline V gene has CDR1 SGHVS and CDR2 FQNEAQ. V lost 7 bases and J lost 2, with 17 bases in between. The CDR3 spans 15 residues. Here the CDR3 reads CASNSLGGENTEAFF. CDR3 bases: TGTGCCAGCAACTCGCTGGGGGGAGAAAACACTGAAGCTTTCTTT.

The chain uses TRBV7-9 and TRBJ1-1, with unresolved D. V shed 0 bases and J shed 6 bases, with 14 bases lying between them. Germline CDR1 SEHNR, CDR2 FQNEAQ (reference sequence). This CDR3 has 15 amino acids. CDR3 protein: CASSLAHGGIPEAFF. The CDR3 nucleotides are TGTGCCAGCAGCTTAGCGCACGGAGGGATTCCTGAAGCTTTCTTT.

This clonotype has a handful of counts. The chain has TRBV30 and TRBJ2-5; 7 bases fit TRBD2. Germline CDR1 and CDR2: GTSNPN and SVGIG (reference sequence). The ends lost 5 bases at V and 5 bases at J; junction bases unmatched: 5. CDR3 length: 12 residues. The CDR3 region is CAWGRAWETQYF. The CDR3 DNA sequence: TGTGCCTGGGGGAGGGCCTGGGAGACCCAGTACTTC. The variable domain in full, with the rest retrieved from reference TRBV30 and TRBJ2-5, is SQTIHQWPATLVQPVGSPLSLECTVEGTSNPNLYWYRQAAGRGLQLLFYSVGIGQISSEVPQNLSASRPQDRQFILSSKKLLLSDSGFYLCAWGRAWETQYFGPGTRLLVL.

At least ten counts were recorded for this clonotype. The CDR3 DNA sequence: TGTGCCAGCAGTTTTGGTTCCGGGAGGGCCGTCTATGAGCAGTTCTTC. Its translation is CASSFGSGRAVYEQFF. This chain uses TRBV12-3 or TRBV12-4 with TRBJ2-1, with 8 positions matching TRBD2. With 3 bases clipped from V and 8 bases from J, the junction kept 12 bases outside the gene matches. The CDR3 is made up of 16 amino acids.

The sample holds a few counts of this clonotype. J is TRBJ2-1 and V is TRBV5-1; D may be TRBD1 or TRBD2 (5 bases each). Germline V gives CDR1 SGHRS, CDR2 YFSETQ. V was pared by 5 bases and J by 4 bases, with 16 bases between. CDR3 length: 15 amino acids. CDR3 sequence reads: CASRVGERFYNEQFF. The CDR3 nucleotides read TGCGCCAGCAGGGTGGGGGAGCGCTTTTACAATGAGCAGTTCTTC.

V and J are TRBV20-1 and TRBJ1-1; D call uncertain. The CDR3 runs to 12 residues. V was shortened by 2 bases and J by 6 bases, with 10 bases between the two germline ends. The germline gives CDR1 DFQATT, CDR2 SNEGSKA (reference sequence). The CDR3 loop reads CSARHSLAEAFF. The CDR3 bases are TGCAGTGCTAGACACTCGTTGGCTGAAGCTTTCTTT.

This clonotype was detected a few times. J is TRBJ1-3 and V is TRBV12-3 or TRBV12-4; D is unresolved. V was clipped by 3 bases and J by 3 bases, with 6 bases between them. The CDR3 is 13 residues long. DNA for the CDR3: TGTGCCAGCAGTTTCCGGGATGGAAACACCATATATTTT. Translation gives CASSFRDGNTIYF.

The chain joins TRBV20-1 to TRBJ1-1; weak D call: TRBD1 (6 bases). This CDR3 region has 14 residues. CDR1 and CDR2 (germline): DFQATT, SNEGSKA (reference sequence). V was shortened by 1 base and J by 6 bases, with 15 bases between the two germline ends. CDR3 sequence: CSARGGPHRAEAFF. In DNA form, the CDR3 reads TGCAGTGCTAGAGGGGGGCCTCATAGGGCTGAAGCTTTCTTT.

This clonotype came up a few times. The rearrangement uses TRBV7-2 and TRBJ2-2; no definite D call. Germline CDR1 is SGHTA and CDR2 is FQGNSA. Trimming stripped 3 bases from V and 7 bases from J, with 9 bases between. The CDR3 is 13 amino acids. In nucleotides, the CDR3 is TGTGCCAGCAGCTTTAGCAGCAGCGGGGAGCTGTTTTTT. It yields the protein CASSFSSSGELFF.

This clonotype was found many times. This chain connects TRBV11-2 to TRBJ1-2; tentatively, D is TRBD1 (5 bases). The V end was cut by 0 bases, the J end by 14 bases, with 13 bases between. The CDR3 is made up of 12 amino acids. Germline values: CDR1 SGHAT, CDR2 FQNNGV. CDR3 residues: CASSLDQGPGTF. DNA for the CDR3: TGTGCCAGCAGCTTAGATCAGGGCCCGGGGACCTTC. Filled out from reference TRBV11-2 and TRBJ1-2, the complete variable domain reads EAGVAQSPRYKIIEKRQSVAFWCNPISGHATLYWYQQILGQGPKLLIQFQNNGVVDDSQLPKDRFSAERLKGVDSTLKIQPAKLEDSAVYLCASSLDQGPGTFGSGTRLTVV.

The table lists this clonotype with many counts. The chain carries TRBV5-1 and TRBJ2-2; the D gene is possibly TRBD1 (6 bases). CDR1 is SGHRS and CDR2 is YFSETQ in the germline V gene. The germline V and J ends were trimmed by 0 bases and 4 bases, with 10 bases remaining between them. The CDR3 runs to 15 residues. The CDR3 loop reads CASSLDRVFTGELFF. CDR3 in DNA: TGCGCCAGCAGCTTGGACAGGGTGTTCACCGGGGAGCTGTTTTTT.

The sample holds many counts of this clonotype. V gene TRBV20-1 combines with J gene TRBJ2-1; 7 bases match TRBD1. Germline CDR1 reads DFQATT; CDR2 reads SNEGSKA (reference sequence). Trimming took 0 bases from V and 1 from J; bases not matched to a gene: 9. The CDR3 length is 17 residues. CDR3 sequence reads: CSARDMGRGQSYNEQFF. As DNA, the CDR3 is TGCAGTGCTAGAGATATGGGCCGGGGACAGTCCTACAATGAGCAGTTCTTC.

V is TRBV7-9 and J is TRBJ1-5; the D is unclear. V shed 5 bases and J shed 2 bases, with 10 bases lying between them. The CDR3 is 14 residues long. Germline CDR1 and CDR2: SEHNR and FQNEAQ (reference sequence). The CDR3 nucleotides are TGTGCCAGCAGCCCATCCGGGGGCAATCAGCCCCAGCATTTT. Translating gives CASSPSGGNQPQHF.

Only a few counts were recorded for this clonotype. This chain links TRBV6-6 with TRBJ2-7; D is uncertain. The V gene lost 10 bases and the J gene lost 3 bases, with 16 bases spanning the gap. This CDR3 has 13 residues. The V gene's germline CDR1 is MNHNY and CDR2 SVGAGI (reference sequence). CDR3 sequence: CATSDGSLYEQYF. The CDR3 coding sequence is TGTGCCACCAGCGATGGGTCCCTCTACGAGCAGTACTTC.

There are a few counts of this clonotype. The chain recombines TRBV6-1 with TRBJ2-5, with D hard to call. CDR3 length equals 11 residues. The ends were cut back, 6 bases at V and 5 bases at J, with 7 bases in the middle. Germline V gene data show CDR1 as MNHNS and CDR2 as SASEGT. Here the CDR3 DNA reads TGTGCCAGCAGCTACTGGGAGACCCAGTACTTC. Protein: CASSYWETQYF.

This clonotype was observed a few times. This rearrangement joins TRBV9 to TRBJ2-7; a weak D match, TRBD2 (7 bases). V was pared by 3 bases and J by 6 bases, with 19 bases between. Germline CDR1 SGDLS, CDR2 YYNGEE. This CDR3 has 15 amino acids. CDR3 in amino acids: CASSGTQGPGGEQYF. The CDR3, as DNA: TGTGCCAGCAGCGGAACACAGGGCCCGGGGGGCGAGCAGTACTTC.

The rearrangement uses TRBV12-5 and TRBJ2-3; D unresolved. Germline V gene lookup returns CDR1 LGHNT and CDR2 FRNRAP. V dropped 1 base and J dropped 0 bases, with 8 bases sitting between them. This CDR3 is built from 15 residues. The DNA for the CDR3 is TGTGCTAGTGGTTTGGGGTTAGACAGCACAGATACGCAGTATTTT. This codes for CASGLGLDSTDTQYF.

This clonotype occurred a few times. V gene TRBV7-8 combines with J gene TRBJ1-2, with D perhaps TRBD1 (6 bases). This CDR3 comprises 15 residues. V was clipped by 4 bases and J by 2 bases, with 14 bases between them. Germline lookup yields CDR1 SGHVS and CDR2 FQNEAQ. The CDR3 loop reads CASSSGDIWNYGYTF. DNA for the CDR3: TGTGCCAGCAGCTCCGGGGACATTTGGAACTATGGCTACACCTTC.

DNA for the CDR3: TGCGCCAGCAGCATGACTAGGGGGAGGAGTCTCTATGAGCAGTTCTTC. Amino acid sequence: CASSMTRGRSLYEQFF. The chain recombines TRBV5-1 with TRBJ2-1; the D call may be TRBD1 or TRBD2 (6 bases each). The CDR3 length is 16 residues. Germline loops: CDR1 SGHRS, CDR2 YFSETQ. Trimming left V 4 bases short and J 8 bases short, with 22 bases between.

This clonotype was seen repeatedly, ten times or more. The chain recombines TRBV6-4 with TRBJ2-3, with D possibly being TRBD1 or TRBD2 (6 bases each). Germline loops: CDR1 MRHNA, CDR2 SNTAGT. Trimming removed 0 bases at V and 0 bases at J, with 7 bases between. The CDR3 extends over 15 amino acids. DNA of the CDR3: TGTGCCAGCAGTGACTCGGGGGGCAGCACAGATACGCAGTATTTT. Translation gives CASSDSGGSTDTQYF.

This clonotype has a handful of counts. The chain recombines TRBV6-5 with TRBJ1-1; 7 nucleotides line up with TRBD1. The J segment lost 1 base and the V segment lost 0 bases, leaving 2 bases of the junction unmatched. The germline V gene encodes CDR1 MNHEY and CDR2 SVGAGI. CDR3 length equals 15 residues. The CDR3 loop is CASSYSPGGNTEAFF. The CDR3 bases are TGTGCCAGCAGTTACTCCCCAGGGGGGAACACTGAAGCTTTCTTT.

This clonotype was counted ten times or more. This rearrangement joins TRBV20-1 to TRBJ1-1; D not certain. V lost 0 bases and J 8 bases, leaving 10 bases between the germline ends. Germline V gives CDR1 DFQATT, CDR2 SNEGSKA (reference sequence). The length of the CDR3 is 12 residues. This CDR3 is CSARDWNMEAFF. DNA for the CDR3: TGCAGTGCTAGAGATTGGAATATGGAAGCTTTCTTT.

This clonotype was counted once. The chain links TRBV7-2 to TRBJ2-1; D may be TRBD2 (6 bases). CDR3 length: 15 amino acids. Germline V lookup: CDR1 SGHTA, CDR2 FQGNSA. Trimming took off 5 bases at V and 2 bases at J, with 13 bases between the two ends. Here the CDR3 DNA reads TGTGCCAGCAGCAGTAGCCGGGGGACCTACAATGAGCAGTTCTTC. This codes for CASSSSRGTYNEQFF.